These 30 T cell receptor beta chains were sequenced from one sample in a study of metastatic and nonmetastatic thyroid tumors. With MiXCR, TCRdb reprocessed the PCR reads. The data contain tens of thousands of clones, about 30% of them seen just once; the ten biggest clones take up more than 15%. The entire patient cohort was treatment-naive prior to thyroid surgery. The sequenced material came from tumor tissue. The origin of the receptors is a female donor with papillary thyroid cancer or a benign thyroid nodule (not recorded which). Some clones in this sample may be carry-over from other donors' samples.

This sequence joins TRBV6-2 or TRBV6-3 and TRBJ2-1; no firm D call. V lost 5 bases, J lost 5 bases, and 7 bases lay in between. The CDR3 totals 12 residues. Germline loops: CDR1 MNHEY, CDR2 SVGEGT. CDR3 nucleotide sequence: TGTGCCAGCAGTGACGCGGACAATGAGCAGTTCTTC. Encoded protein: CASSDADNEQFF.

In this sample, this clone turned up a few times. The chain carries TRBV19 and TRBJ1-1, with D possibly TRBD1 on 5 matching bases. Germline V gene sequence: CDR1 LNHDA, CDR2 SQIVND (reference sequence). Trimming left V 7 bases short and J 9 bases short, with 18 bases between. The CDR3 consists of 13 residues. The CDR3 loop is CASTDTGDGKAFF. The CDR3 DNA sequence: TGTGCCAGTACCGATACTGGGGACGGGAAAGCTTTCTTT.

This clone was detected only a few times. V usage is TRBV12-3 or TRBV12-4 and J usage is TRBJ1-1, with TRBD1 as a possible D gene (6 bases). The CDR3 runs 14 residues. V lost 5 bases to trimming and J lost 8 bases, with 18 bases between them. CDR3 sequence (DNA): TGTGCCAGCAGTCTCCGAGGGGGTGCTGTAGAAGCTTTCTTT. Translating gives CASSLRGGAVEAFF.

The gene calls are TRBV11-3 and TRBJ2-1, with 7 bases fitting TRBD2. The CDR3 is made up of 12 amino acids. Germline CDR1 reads SGHNT; CDR2 reads YENEEA. Losses at the gene ends were 7 bases for V and 9 bases for J; bases not matched to a gene: 6. The CDR3 sequence is CASNSGGVEQFF. The CDR3 DNA reads as TGTGCCAGCAATTCGGGGGGTGTTGAGCAGTTCTTC.

The table lists this clone with a few counts. The chain uses TRBV25-1 and TRBJ2-7; unclear D gene. V lost 0 bases, J lost 0 bases, and 9 bases lay in between. The CDR3 totals 15 residues. The germline gives CDR1 MGHDK, CDR2 SYGVNS. CDR3 in amino acids: CASSEYGQNSYEQYF. DNA for the CDR3: TGTGCCAGCAGTGAATATGGGCAGAACTCCTACGAGCAGTACTTC.

A few counts support this clone. The CDR3 sequence: CASSLEEGASLGNEQFF. CDR3 bases: TGTGCCAGCAGTTTGGAGGAGGGAGCTAGCCTCGGGAATGAGCAGTTCTTC. This chain uses TRBV28 with TRBJ2-1, with D perhaps TRBD2 (6 bases). Trimming removed 3 bases at V and 7 bases at J, with 22 bases between. The CDR3 spans 17 residues. Germline-derived CDR1 and CDR2 are MDHEN and SYDVKM.

This clone has a handful of counts. The V and J genes are TRBV20-1 and TRBJ1-2; D remains unclear. This CDR3 contains 11 residues. Germline V lookup: CDR1 DFQATT, CDR2 SNEGSKA (reference sequence). V was cut by 3 bases and J by 2 bases, with 4 bases left in between. The CDR3 spells CSASYNYGYTF. Here the CDR3 DNA reads TGCAGTGCTAGCTACAACTATGGCTACACCTTC.

This clone has more than one count but fewer than ten. This chain connects TRBV28 to TRBJ2-7; D may be TRBD1 or TRBD2 (7 bases each). V dropped 6 bases and J dropped 1 base, with 19 bases sitting between them. Per the germline V gene, CDR1 is MDHEN and CDR2 is SYDVKM. The CDR3 is made up of 16 amino acids. Written as DNA, the CDR3 is TGTGCCAGCAGCCCTCGAGGCAGGGGGGGTTCCTACGAGCAGTACTTC. Amino acid sequence: CASSPRGRGGSYEQYF.

The table lists this clone with a few counts. The rearrangement uses TRBV6-5 and TRBJ1-6; possible D gene TRBD1, 5 bases. Trimming took off 0 bases at V and 5 bases at J, with 8 bases between the two ends. The CDR3 has 15 amino acids. Germline CDR1 reads MNHEY; CDR2 reads SVGAGI. In DNA, the CDR3 is TGTGCCAGCAGTTACTCCGGACAAGATAATTCACCCCTCCACTTT. Protein: CASSYSGQDNSPLHF.

The V gene is TRBV7-8, the J gene TRBJ2-7, with TRBD2 matching 10 bases. The CDR3 is 16 residues long. The V and J ends lost 5 bases and 3 bases, in that order; junction bases with no gene match: 10. The germline V gene has CDR1 SGHVS and CDR2 FQNEAQ. The CDR3 region has the DNA TGTGCCAGCAGCCCAGAAGGGGTAGCGGGGGGCTACGAGCAGTACTTC. Protein product: CASSPEGVAGGYEQYF.

This sequence joins TRBV24-1 and TRBJ2-3; TRBD1 matches 11 bases. Per the germline V gene, CDR1 is KGHDR and CDR2 is SFDVKD. The CDR3 is 17 amino acids. Trimming cost V 3 bases and J 3 bases; bases outside gene matches: 7. CDR3 sequence (DNA): TGTGCCACCAGTGATAAGAGCGGGACAGGGGGAACAGATACGCAGTATTTT. Translating it yields CATSDKSGTGGTDTQYF.

The V and J genes are TRBV20-1 and TRBJ1-6; D is possibly TRBD1 (6 bases). Germline loops: CDR1 DFQATT, CDR2 SNEGSKA (reference sequence). The CDR3 covers 13 residues. The V and J ends lost 7 bases and 7 bases respectively, with 14 bases between them. CDR3 DNA sequence: TGCAGTGTAAGGGGGACTGCAAATTCACCCCTCCACTTT. Amino acids: CSVRGTANSPLHF.

The chain recombines TRBV7-2 with TRBJ1-1; D is unresolved. The CDR3 runs 13 residues. The germline V gene encodes CDR1 SGHTA and CDR2 FQGNSA. The V end was cut by 1 base, the J end by 8 bases, with 11 bases between. The CDR3 DNA is TGTGCCAGCAGCTTAGGTCAGGACCTCGAAGCTTTCTTT. Its translation is CASSLGQDLEAFF.

The V and J genes are TRBV3-1 and TRBJ1-1, with TRBD1 identical over 8 bases. The germline V gene encodes CDR1 LGHDT and CDR2 YNNKEL (reference sequence). V lost 6 bases and J lost 2; bases outside the gene matches: 5. The CDR3 covers 14 residues. CDR3 region: CASRAGGSNTEAFF. The CDR3 DNA reads as TGTGCCAGCAGAGCAGGGGGCTCAAACACTGAAGCTTTCTTT.

The V gene is TRBV19, the J gene TRBJ1-2; 7 nucleotides agree with TRBD1. The CDR3 runs 14 residues. V shed 7 bases and J 6 bases; nucleotides not matched to a gene: 11. Germline V gene sequence: CDR1 LNHDA, CDR2 SQIVND (reference sequence). CDR3 coding DNA: TGTGCCAGTACCGCCACGGACAGGAAAAATGGCTACACCTTC. It specifies CASTATDRKNGYTF.

This clone was observed a handful of times. V and J are TRBV24-1 and TRBJ2-1; TRBD2 might be the D (6 bases). With 4 bases removed from V and 8 bases from J, the gap between germline ends came to 11 bases. Germline V gives CDR1 KGHDR, CDR2 SFDVKD. CDR3 length: 13 amino acids. CDR3 nucleotide sequence: TGTGCCACCAGTGACGGGACTGTCGATGAGCAGTTCTTC. It is translated as CATSDGTVDEQFF.

The V call is TRBV11-3, the J call TRBJ2-3; possible D gene TRBD1, 6 bases. Germline V gives CDR1 SGHNT, CDR2 YENEEA. The CDR3 spans 18 residues. V lost 6 bases, J lost 3 bases, and 25 bases lay in between. DNA of the CDR3: TGTGCCAGCAGATTGCATCGGGTGGGGGCTTTGGGTACAGATACGCAGTATTTT. The encoded protein is CASRLHRVGALGTDTQYF.

This clone was seen more than once but under ten times. The genes are TRBV10-1 and TRBJ2-2, with TRBD1 matching over 7 bases. The CDR3 is 12 amino acids. Germline lookup yields CDR1 WNHNN and CDR2 SYGVQD (reference sequence). J gave up 7 bases and V 8 bases, and 4 bases lay outside the gene matches. The CDR3: CASGQVSGELFF. The CDR3 nucleotides read TGCGCCAGCGGACAGGTTAGCGGGGAGCTGTTTTTT.

This clone has more than one count but fewer than ten. This rearrangement joins TRBV5-1 to TRBJ2-3, with D possibly TRBD1 on 6 matching bases. Germline assignment: CDR1 SGHRS and CDR2 YFSETQ. The CDR3 length is 13 residues. Trimming stripped 4 bases from V and 5 bases from J, with 11 bases between. The CDR3 DNA sequence: TGCGCCAGCAGCCAGGCAGGGGTAGATACGCAGTATTTT. Its translation is CASSQAGVDTQYF.

The V gene is TRBV5-1, the J gene TRBJ2-3; 9 bases are a match to TRBD1. Germline loops: CDR1 SGHRS, CDR2 YFSETQ. The CDR3 is 16 amino acids. Unmatched junction bases numbered 10, after V lost 3 bases and J lost 5 bases. The CDR3 bases are TGCGCCAGCAGCTCCGGACAGGGGACTTTTCAAGATACGCAGTATTTT. Amino acid sequence: CASSSGQGTFQDTQYF.

This clone was observed many times. The CDR3 DNA sequence: TGCGCCAGCAGCTTTTCCGGAACTGGCTACACCTTC. The encoded protein is CASSFSGTGYTF. V is TRBV5-1 and J is TRBJ1-2; D uncertain. V was pared by 2 bases and J by 7 bases, with 9 bases between. Germline V gives CDR1 SGHRS, CDR2 YFSETQ. The CDR3 totals 12 residues.

V gene TRBV4-1 combines with J gene TRBJ2-7, with D perhaps TRBD1 or TRBD2 (6 bases each). The CDR3 consists of 14 residues. V lost 1 base to trimming and J lost 7 bases, with 14 bases between them. The germline gives CDR1 MGHRA, CDR2 YSYEKL. The CDR3 loop reads CASSQVPGAEEQYF. In DNA, the CDR3 is TGCGCCAGCAGCCAAGTCCCGGGGGCGGAAGAGCAGTACTTC.

V usage is TRBV11-2 and J usage is TRBJ2-7; tentatively, D is TRBD2 (6 bases). Trimming took 2 bases from V and 4 from J, leaving 15 bases between them. The CDR3 sequence is 15 residues long. Germline lookup yields CDR1 SGHAT and CDR2 FQNNGV. The CDR3 region is CASSLRVDGGYEQYF. In nucleotides, the CDR3 is TGTGCCAGCAGCTTACGGGTGGACGGAGGGTACGAGCAGTACTTC. Full variable domain (rest looked up from reference TRBV11-2 and TRBJ2-7): EAGVAQSPRYKIIEKRQSVAFWCNPISGHATLYWYQQILGQGPKLLIQFQNNGVVDDSQLPKDRFSAERLKGVDSTLKIQPAKLEDSAVYLCASSLRVDGGYEQYFGPGTRLTVT.

This clone showed up just a few times. The J gene is TRBJ1-2, the V gene TRBV28; no clear D gene. The CDR3 is 13 amino acids. V lost 2 bases to trimming and J lost 9 bases, with 13 bases between them. Per germline, CDR1 MDHEN and CDR2 SYDVKM. CDR3 protein: CASSLREDRSYTF. The CDR3 nucleotides read TGTGCCAGCAGTTTAAGAGAAGACCGAAGCTACACCTTC.

The chain carries TRBV4-3 and TRBJ1-2; the D is unclear. Germline V gene data show CDR1 as LGHNA and CDR2 as YSLEER. Trimming left V 6 bases short and J 7 bases short, with 24 bases between. This CDR3 comprises 16 residues. CDR3 DNA sequence: TGCGCCAGCAGTCCAAAGCCTTCTGGGTTTTTGGTTGGCTACACCTTC. It yields the protein CASSPKPSGFLVGYTF.

This chain uses TRBV20-1 with TRBJ2-7; perhaps TRBD1 as D (6 bases). This CDR3 is 13 amino acids long. V lost 2 bases and J 6 bases, leaving 14 bases between the germline ends. Germline lookup yields CDR1 DFQATT and CDR2 SNEGSKA (reference sequence). CDR3 residues: CSARSPGVLEQYF. The CDR3 DNA reads as TGCAGTGCTAGAAGCCCAGGGGTCCTCGAGCAGTACTTC.

The gene calls are TRBV5-1 and TRBJ1-3; D uncertain. The CDR3 is 15 amino acids. CDR1 and CDR2 from the germline V gene are SGHRS and YFSETQ. V was trimmed by 0 bases and J by 1 base, leaving 8 bases between them. CDR3: CASSLVGTSGNTIYF. In nucleotides, the CDR3 is TGCGCCAGCAGCTTGGTTGGTACGTCTGGAAACACCATATATTTT.

The J gene is TRBJ2-7, the V gene TRBV12-3 or TRBV12-4, with 9 bases fitting TRBD1. J lost 4 bases, V lost 6 bases, and 7 bases had no gene match. CDR3 size: 14 residues. The CDR3 coding sequence is TGTGCCAGCAGCTCGACAGGGGGTGCGTACGAGCAGTACTTC. Its translation is CASSSTGGAYEQYF.

The V and J genes are TRBV5-1 and TRBJ1-3, with 7 positions matching TRBD1. The length of the CDR3 is 15 residues. CDR1 is SGHRS, CDR2 YFSETQ, per germline. Trimming took 4 bases from V and 0 from J; bases not matched to a gene: 4. The CDR3 sequence: CASSNAGGSGNTIYF. CDR3 bases: TGCGCCAGCAGCAACGCAGGGGGCTCTGGAAACACCATATATTTT.

The gene calls are TRBV6-6 and TRBJ1-1; TRBD1 is a possible D gene (5 bases). This CDR3 has 13 residues. Trimming removed 0 bases at V and 6 bases at J, with 8 bases between. Germline loops: CDR1 MNHNY, CDR2 SVGAGI (reference sequence). The CDR3, as DNA: TGTGCCAGCAGTTACTCAGACAGTCCTGAAGCTTTCTTT. Its protein product is CASSYSDSPEAFF.